The sequence of this TCR beta chain was determined in a study of cytomegalovirus exposure and HLA in healthy donors. The PCR ran on 60 Vbeta and 13 Jbeta primers. Sequencing was performed with immunoSEQ multiplex PCR; in TCRdb, only in-frame clones are kept and a portion is missing. The table lists about 90,000 clones, roughly 67% of them singletons. This clone has more than one count but fewer than ten. After removal of 7 bases from V and 7 bases from J, the junction contained 9 bases not matched to a gene. The germline gives CDR1 LNHDA, CDR2 SQIVND (reference sequence). This CDR3 comprises 13 residues.

Sequenced: PBMCs. This TCR came from a woman aged 50 to 60 in good health and CMV-seropositive. This chain connects TRBV19 to TRBJ1-1; 7 nucleotides agree with TRBD1. The CDR3 nucleotides read TGTGCCAGTATCCTAACAGGGGAGAATGAAGCTTTCTTT. This codes for CASILTGENEAFF.